One and the same sample provided the 10 T cell receptor beta chains below, sequenced in a study of blood T cell repertoires in COVID-19. Repertoires were generated with immunoSEQ multiplex PCR, while TCRdb's copy carries only in-frame clones and drops some. Of under 250,000 clones in the sample, roughly four fifths were seen once. Sequenced input: PBMCs or T cells enriched from blood (not recorded which). The source of these receptors is a woman between 55 and 75 years old who had recovered from COVID-19.

In its sample, this clone was seen a few times. CDR3 sequence reads: CASSYLQGALGYTF. CDR3 nucleotides: TGTGCCAGCAGTTACCTGCAGGGGGCGCTTGGCTACACCTTC. This rearrangement joins TRBV6-2 or TRBV6-3 to TRBJ1-2, with 8 bases matching TRBD1. The V and J ends lost 2 bases and 7 bases, in that order; junction bases with no gene match: 6. This CDR3 contains 14 residues. Germline CDR1 is MNHEY and CDR2 is SVGEGT.

In this sample, this clone turned up a few times. The rearrangement uses TRBV11-3 and TRBJ1-4; D is unclear. CDR3 length equals 15 residues. Germline V lookup: CDR1 SGHNT, CDR2 YENEEA. With 0 bases removed from V and 8 bases from J, the gap between germline ends came to 13 bases. As DNA, the CDR3 is TGTGCCAGCAGCTTAGAACGGTGCCTGGAGGAAAAACTGTTTTTT. It yields the protein CASSLERCLEEKLFF. Combining the CDR3 with reference TRBV11-3 and TRBJ1-4 gives the whole variable domain EAGVVQSPRYKIIEKKQPVAFWCNPISGHNTLYWYLQNLGQGPELLIRYENEEAVDDSQLPKDRFSAERLKGVDSTLKIQPAELGDSAVYLCASSLERCLEEKLFFGSGTQLSVL.

The chain joins TRBV15 to TRBJ1-1, with 7 nucleotides matching TRBD1. This CDR3 region has 13 residues. Trimming took 0 bases from V and 11 from J; bases not matched to a gene: 6. From germline, CDR1 is LNHNV and CDR2 YYDKDF (reference sequence). The CDR3 loop is CATSRERGRLAFF. Written as DNA, the CDR3 is TGTGCCACCAGCAGAGAGAGGGGGCGGCTGGCTTTCTTT. Supplemented by reference TRBV15 and TRBJ1-1, the full variable domain reads DAMVIQNPRYQVTQFGKPVTLSCSQTLNHNVMYWYQQKSSQAPKLLFHYYDKDFNNEADTPDNFQSRRPNTSFCFLDIRSPGLGDTAMYLCATSRERGRLAFFGQGTRLTVV.

The chain is built from TRBV5-1 and TRBJ1-2, with a weak D call TRBD1 (5 bases). Germline values: CDR1 SGHRS, CDR2 YFSETQ. The CDR3 has 11 residues. V was pared by 7 bases and J by 6 bases, with 10 bases between. The CDR3 DNA sequence: TGCGCCAGCCTTGGGGGGAATGGCTACACCTTC. This sequence encodes CASLGGNGYTF.

The V gene is TRBV29-1, the J gene TRBJ2-3; the match to TRBD1 covers 10 bases. The CDR3 spans 14 residues. Germline V gives CDR1 SQVTM, CDR2 ANQGSEA. V lost 6 bases and J lost 1; bases outside the gene matches: 4. In DNA, the CDR3 is TGCAGCGTGGGGGGGACAGGGGGCACAGATACGCAGTATTTT. As protein: CSVGGTGGTDTQYF.

The chain joins TRBV5-5 to TRBJ2-1, with 12 positions matching TRBD2. The CDR3 has 15 amino acids. The germline gives CDR1 SGHKS, CDR2 YYEKEE (reference sequence). V lost 4 bases and J lost 2; bases outside the gene matches: 1. The chain's CDR3 is CASSLAGGTYNEQFF. CDR3 nucleotide sequence: TGTGCCAGCAGCCTAGCGGGAGGGACCTACAATGAGCAGTTCTTC. The whole variable domain, remainder taken from reference TRBV5-5 and TRBJ2-1, is DAGVTQSPTHLIKTRGQQVTLRCSPISGHKSVSWYQQVLGQGPQFIFQYYEKEERGRGNFPDRFSARQFPNYSSELNVNALLLGDSALYLCASSLAGGTYNEQFFGPGTRLTVL.

The chain combines TRBV29-1 with TRBJ2-1; D is possibly TRBD1 (5 bases). The germline V gene encodes CDR1 SQVTM and CDR2 ANQGSEA. V lost 7 bases to trimming and J lost 12 bases, with 19 bases between them. CDR3 length: 12 residues. The CDR3 spells CSGALSDTMQFF. DNA for the CDR3: TGCAGCGGCGCACTATCGGACACCATGCAGTTCTTC.

As concerns this clone: Other DNA sequences in the sample encode the same CDR3. The chain combines TRBV5-1 with TRBJ2-5; D unresolved. The length of the CDR3 is 11 residues. Trimming took 4 bases from V and 2 from J, leaving 3 bases between them. The V gene's germline CDR1 is SGHRS and CDR2 YFSETQ. The CDR3, as DNA: TGCGCCAGCAGCCAGCAAGAGACCCAGTACTTC. Protein sequence: CASSQQETQYF. Full variable domain (missing parts from reference TRBV5-1 and TRBJ2-5): KAGVTQTPRYLIKTRGQQVTLSCSPISGHRSVSWYQQTPGQGLQFLFEYFSETQRNKGNFPGRFSGRQFSNSRSEMNVSTLELGDSALYLCASSQQETQYFGPGTRLLVL.

The V call is TRBV11-3, the J call TRBJ2-7, with D tentatively TRBD2 (5 bases). The CDR3 spans 14 residues. Trimming took off 2 bases at V and 1 base at J, with 9 bases between the two ends. Germline loops: CDR1 SGHNT, CDR2 YENEEA. The CDR3 spells CASSLYRGSYEQYF. CDR3 nucleotides: TGTGCCAGCAGCTTATATCGAGGGTCCTACGAGCAGTACTTC.

The V and J genes are TRBV9 and TRBJ2-1; possible D gene TRBD2, 5 bases. Germline CDR1 reads SGDLS; CDR2 reads YYNGEE. Trimming cost V 0 bases and J 2 bases, with 9 bases left between them. There are 15 residues in the CDR3. The CDR3 coding sequence is TGTGCCAGCAGCGTAGGAGGGCGCCCCTACAATGAGCAGTTCTTC. It is translated as CASSVGGRPYNEQFF. The variable domain in full, with the rest retrieved from reference TRBV9 and TRBJ2-1, is DSGVTQTPKHLITATGQRVTLRCSPRSGDLSVYWYQQSLDQGLQFLIQYYNGEERAKGNILERFSAQQFPDLHSELNLSSLELGDSALYFCASSVGGRPYNEQFFGPGTRLTVL.